This paragraph reports one T cell receptor beta chain. Its antigen is not identified. The CDR3 covers 16 residues. The data derive from a study of T cell responses to AZD1222 COVID-19 vaccine. General study findings and limits: Spike-specific TCR breadth and depth both grew after two AZD1222 doses.

Method: immunoSEQ multiplex PCR; TCRdb's copy keeps in-frame clones and lacks some. There are over 65,000 clones in the sample; approximately 87% occur only once, and 5.5% to 8% lies in the top ten. This clonotype originated in an adult in good health. The specimen was peripheral blood, collected on day 0 of AZD1222 vaccination. The gene calls are TRBV21-1 and TRBJ1-1; TRBD1, the D gene given by the table, was not confirmed from the DNA. TRBV21-1 is a documented pseudogene. The CDR3 coding sequence is TGTGCCAGCAGCAAACCGACCACAGGGGGCTTCACTGAAGCTTTCTTT. Its translation: CASSKPTTGGFTEAFF.